This T cell receptor beta chain was identified during a study of T cells in localized non-small cell lung cancer (dated by TCRdb to 2019 to 2021). Some background on the complete study: Comparing tumors with uninvolved tumor-adjacent lungs, the study looked at the T cell repertoires of 200 to 250 patients with early-stage NSCLC. The cohort consisted of 236 treatment-naive NSCLC patients whose localized lung tumors had been resected. NSCLC patients had a mean age of approximately 66 years, and 129 were male and about a hundred female. The study at large found these results: Uninvolved tumor-adjacent lung showed the highest T cell clonality, higher than tumor, which suggests more focused antigenic responses in the adjacent lung. Because of the exploratory design, TCR variables were selected using unadjusted p-values without false-discovery rate correction. Because multi-region sequencing of the tumors was not done, intratumor heterogeneity could not be ruled out. Higher blood T cell density associated with longer overall survival, while higher adjacent-lung clonality associated with shorter survival. A median of around 57 of the top 100 tumor clones turned up in the paired uninvolved adjacent lung, and 28 of those clones also ranked among the top 100 of that same adjacent lung.

This clone has just a few counts. Its specific antigen is unknown. Base quality data are lacking; no much larger clone is found one base away. The germline V gene provides CDR1 LGHNT and CDR2 FRNRAP. The CDR3 goes from the cysteine to the phenylalanine over 15 residues. The CDR3 DNA has 45 bases and is translated from base 1. TCR beta CDR3 regions were sequenced from DNA using the immunoSEQ Assay. Turning to the authors' computational methods: To compute T cell density, TCR beta template counts were normalized to usable DNA, which was estimated by amplifying housekeeping genes. Using the preseqR package, richness was estimated by extrapolating to 120,000 templates for tissue samples and 400,000 templates for PBMC samples. Clonality was calculated as one minus Pielou's evenness. Tissue-enriched TCRs were identified by differential abundance testing using productive amino-acid clonotypes, minimum total count 5 and alpha 0.1. The Jaccard Index and the Morisita Overlap Index were used to measure repertoire overlap between compartments. GLIPH grouped TCR beta CDR3s together with public tetramer-defined viral CDR3s, and a viral motif had to include at least three viral sequences and show V-gene enrichment. The immuneACCESS repertoire file appears here via TCRdb, limited to in-frame rearrangements. These files lack a portion of the clones; in checked studies, under half of the deficit traces to unresolved V genes, and the cause of the others is not known. That table is the source of V, J and clone size, and D and trimming were worked out from the DNA. The sample yields more than 900 clones; 22% were counted once. Approximately 18% of the sample comes from the top ten.

Uninvolved adjacent lung was obtained at least 2 cm from the tumor margin, and the absence of atypia was confirmed by two independent pathologists. At diagnosis, tumor, uninvolved tumor-adjacent lung and peripheral blood were collected and then preserved as a mix of FFPE and fresh-frozen material. This chain is built from TRBV12-5 and TRBJ2-7, with TRBD1 as a weak D call on 7 bases. This clonotype was sampled from a woman aged 35 to 70 with stage I lung adenocarcinoma. Source: normal lung tissue next to the tumor, taken before any cancer treatment. The DNA reads TGTGCCAGCGGCTCTGGCGCAGGGGGGACCTACGAGCAGTACTTC. Its product reads: CASGSGAGGTYEQYF.